Each of the 20 T cell receptor beta chains below was sequenced from the same sample in a study of T cell clonotyping in hematopoietic cell transplantation. The assay was immunoSEQ multiplex PCR, and TCRdb's table has in-frame clones only and misses some. Of 11,000 to 15,000 clones listed, around 62% are singletons. The sample consisted of PBMCs. The receptors come from a human donor who either received an allogeneic hematopoietic cell transplant for a myeloid malignancy or was a related donor (not recorded which). Some clones in this sample may be carry-over from other donors' samples.

The genes are TRBV29-1 and TRBJ1-1, with 7 bases matching TRBD1. Germline values: CDR1 SQVTM, CDR2 ANQGSEA. V lost 7 bases and J lost 2; bases outside the gene matches: 4. The CDR3 length is 12 residues. The CDR3 region is CSARTGNTEAFF. Here the CDR3 DNA reads TGCAGCGCCCGGACAGGCAACACTGAAGCTTTCTTT.

The chain is built from TRBV30 and TRBJ2-4; D might be TRBD2 (5 bases). Germline V CDR1 and CDR2: GTSNPN, SVGIG (reference sequence). The CDR3 spans 15 residues. The V end lost 1 base, the J end lost 3 bases, and 13 bases lay between the germline ends. This CDR3 reads CAWSGSSSSKNIQYF. CDR3 DNA: TGTGCCTGGAGTGGTTCTAGCTCGAGCAAAAACATTCAGTACTTC.

V and J are TRBV7-2 and TRBJ2-7; 8 bases are shared with TRBD2. With 6 bases clipped from V and 1 base from J, the junction kept 8 bases outside the gene matches. Looked up from germline, CDR1 is SGHTA and CDR2 is FQGNSA. The CDR3 consists of 15 residues. CDR3: CASSSYGGGSYEQYF. Here the CDR3 DNA reads TGTGCCAGCAGTTCCTACGGGGGGGGTTCCTACGAGCAGTACTTC.

The chain carries TRBV6-5 and TRBJ2-2; D call uncertain. The CDR3 has 15 residues. V was shortened by 0 bases and J by 3 bases, with 8 bases between the two germline ends. Germline V gives CDR1 MNHEY, CDR2 SVGAGI. The DNA for the CDR3 is TGTGCCAGCAGTTACTCGACCAGATACACCGGGGAGCTGTTTTTT. Encoded protein: CASSYSTRYTGELFF.

This clone came up a few times. The chain couples TRBV10-3 to TRBJ1-2; TRBD1 matches at 8 bases. Trimming at V came to 4 bases and at J to 6 bases, leaving 4 bases not matched to a gene. The germline V gene has CDR1 ENHRY and CDR2 SYGVKD. This CDR3 contains 13 residues. The CDR3 nucleotides read TGTGCCATCAGTGTACAGGGGGATCATGGCTACACCTTC. This translates into CAISVQGDHGYTF.

J is TRBJ1-5 and V is TRBV7-2; D gene uncertain. The germline V and J ends were trimmed by 2 bases and 2 bases, with 7 bases remaining between them. This CDR3 has 14 amino acids. Germline-derived CDR1 and CDR2 are SGHTA and FQGNSA. CDR3 protein: CASSLTGGNQPQHF. The CDR3 coding sequence is TGTGCCAGCAGCTTAACCGGCGGCAATCAGCCCCAGCATTTT.

The chain links TRBV7-9 to TRBJ1-6, with a possible D match to TRBD1 (5 bases). V was shortened by 1 base and J by 2 bases, with 12 bases between the two germline ends. This CDR3 has 17 residues. The germline CDR1 and CDR2 sequences are SEHNR and FQNEAQ (reference sequence). The chain's CDR3 is CASSLVGQGAYNSPLHF. The CDR3 region has the DNA TGTGCCAGCAGCTTAGTTGGCCAGGGAGCCTATAATTCACCCCTCCACTTT.

The chain couples TRBV4-1 to TRBJ2-4, with D perhaps matching TRBD2 (6 bases). The CDR3 runs to 13 residues. V lost 0 bases to trimming and J lost 15 bases, with 15 bases between them. Germline V gene lookup returns CDR1 MGHRA and CDR2 YSYEKL. This chain's CDR3 is CASSQEGRRALYF. CDR3 nucleotides: TGCGCCAGCAGCCAAGAAGGGAGGAGGGCCCTGTACTTC.

The CDR3 nucleotides read TGTGCCAGCAGTGAAGGCACGGACGGTCAGCCCCAGCATTTT. Translation gives CASSEGTDGQPQHF. V is TRBV25-1 and J is TRBJ1-5; the D is unclear. The CDR3 is made up of 14 amino acids. The V and J ends lost 2 bases and 6 bases respectively, with 11 bases between them. Per the germline V gene, CDR1 is MGHDK and CDR2 is SYGVNS.

This chain connects TRBV25-1 to TRBJ1-1; D remains ambiguous. Germline values: CDR1 MGHDK, CDR2 SYGVNS. This CDR3 region has 13 residues. Trimming removed 7 bases at V and 1 base at J, with 10 bases between. CDR3 amino acids: CASTMTQNTEAFF. The DNA for the CDR3 is TGTGCCAGCACCATGACACAGAACACTGAAGCTTTCTTT. The whole variable domain, remainder taken from reference TRBV25-1 and TRBJ1-1, is EADIYQTPRYLVIGTGKKITLECSQTMGHDKMYWYQQDPGMELHLIHYSYGVNSTEKGDLSSESTVSRIRTEHFPLTLESARPSHTSQYLCASTMTQNTEAFFGQGTRLTVV.

This clone was recorded a few times. The chain combines TRBV10-1 with TRBJ2-5, with 10 bases lining up with TRBD2. V gave up 2 bases and J gave up 5 bases; unmatched junction bases: 5. This CDR3 region has 15 residues. Germline values: CDR1 WNHNN, CDR2 SYGVQD (reference sequence). The chain's CDR3 is CASSEGATSGETQYF. CDR3 coding DNA: TGCGCCAGCAGTGAGGGGGCGACTAGCGGGGAGACCCAGTACTTC.

The chain is built from TRBV25-1 and TRBJ1-2; tentatively, D is TRBD1 (5 bases). CDR1 MGHDK and CDR2 SYGVNS come from the germline V gene. CDR3 length: 13 residues. Trimming took off 10 bases at V and 4 bases at J, with 16 bases between the two ends. CDR3 amino acids: CATQRSGTYGYTF. The CDR3 nucleotides are TGTGCCACTCAGAGATCCGGGACCTATGGCTACACCTTC.

The CDR3 DNA follows: TGTGCCTGGAGGGTGGGTAAAGAGACCCAGTACTTC. Protein: CAWRVGKETQYF. J is TRBJ2-5 and V is TRBV30; D is unclear. The CDR3 length is 12 residues. Germline V CDR1 and CDR2: GTSNPN, SVGIG (reference sequence). The V end lost 3 bases, the J end lost 3 bases, and 8 bases lay between the germline ends.

The chain uses TRBV20-1 and TRBJ2-4; possibly TRBD2 for D (5 bases). The CDR3 runs to 11 residues. CDR1 is DFQATT, CDR2 SNEGSKA, per germline (reference sequence). The CDR3 DNA sequence: TGCAGCGCCGGACTTCAAAACATTCAGTACTTC. It translates to CSAGLQNIQYF.

This clone has only one observation. At one end, the junction sequence differs from germline, possibly due to a read error. The chain links TRBV27 to TRBJ2-7, with D unresolved. Germline-derived CDR1 and CDR2 are MNHEY and SMNVEV (reference sequence). The CDR3 has 14 residues. CDR3 sequence: CASSIDGSGYGQYF. For the CDR3, the DNA is TGTGCCAGCAGTATTGACGGATCCGGCTACGGGCAGTACTTC.

The chain combines TRBV7-8 with TRBJ1-1; no clear D gene. Between the trimmed V and J ends, which lost 1 base and 0 bases, there was a span of 6 bases. Germline assignment: CDR1 SGHVS and CDR2 FQNEAQ. This CDR3 has 14 amino acids. The CDR3 sequence is CASSLVSMNTEAFF. CDR3 DNA: TGTGCCAGCAGCTTAGTCAGCATGAACACTGAAGCTTTCTTT.

V gene TRBV2 combines with J gene TRBJ1-4; D perhaps matches TRBD1 (6 bases). The CDR3 runs 14 residues. Looked up from germline, CDR1 is SNHLY and CDR2 is FYNNEI. Trimming stripped 7 bases from V and 7 bases from J, with 16 bases between. CDR3 in DNA: TGTGCCAGCAATACAGGGATAAGGGGTGAAAAACTGTTTTTT. Translated: CASNTGIRGEKLFF.

The chain links TRBV29-1 to TRBJ1-1; 7 nucleotides agree with TRBD1. The germline V gene has CDR1 SQVTM and CDR2 ANQGSEA. With 0 bases clipped from V and 5 bases from J, the junction kept 9 bases outside the gene matches. The CDR3 is made up of 15 amino acids. The CDR3 nucleotides read TGCAGCGTTGAAGAATGGGCCAGGGGGGGGACTGAAGCTTTCTTT. It is translated as CSVEEWARGGTEAFF.

The chain recombines TRBV11-2 with TRBJ2-7; D call uncertain. This CDR3 contains 12 residues. Between the trimmed V and J ends, which lost 3 bases and 6 bases, there was a span of 9 bases. Per the germline V gene, CDR1 is SGHAT and CDR2 is FQNNGV. The chain's CDR3 is CASSFRTGEQYF. Here the CDR3 DNA reads TGTGCCAGCAGCTTCCGGACGGGCGAGCAGTACTTC.

The genes are TRBV29-1 and TRBJ2-7; D possibly corresponds to TRBD2 (6 bases). This CDR3 comprises 13 residues. V shed 7 bases and J shed 0 bases, with 13 bases lying between them. Germline V gene lookup returns CDR1 SQVTM and CDR2 ANQGSEA. DNA of the CDR3: TGCAGCGCCCAGGGACTGGGCTCCTACGAGCAGTACTTC. Amino acid sequence: CSAQGLGSYEQYF.